The present TCR beta chain was sequenced within a study of blood T cell repertoires in COVID-19. Germline assignment: CDR1 GTSNPN and CDR2 SVGIG (reference sequence). V was trimmed by 8 bases and J by 1 base, leaving 9 bases between them. The CDR3 is made up of 12 amino acids. This clone occurred once. Data came from immunoSEQ multiplex PCR; TCRdb stores just in-frame clones and leaves some out. The sample lists about 360,000 clones, around 83% occurring once. This sequence joins TRBV30 and TRBJ1-3, with D maybe TRBD1 (5 bases). This clonotype was sampled from a man aged 25 to 40 with active or convalescent COVID-19. The sample was peripheral blood. The CDR3 sequence is CALGGSGNTIYF. CDR3 DNA sequence: TGTGCCCTGGGGGGGTCTGGAAACACCATATATTTT.